What follows are 26 T cell receptor beta chains derived from one specimen sequenced in a study of T cells expressing NK-cell markers. Reprocessing the 5' RACE reads, TCRdb reports a single entry for every CDR3 protein and omits DNA. Its clone listing holds 500,000 to 700,000 distinct CDR3 sequences. What was sequenced was blood T cells: a sorted CD56 or NKG2C T cell subset, CD4+ or CD8+ T cells, or bulk PBMC T cells (not recorded which). The receptor set was obtained from a man between 18 and 29 years old in good health.

This chain connects TRBV7-2 to TRBJ2-1; the TCRdb D gene call, TRBD2, has no DNA to confirm it. The CDR3 totals 14 residues. Germline-derived CDR1 and CDR2 are SGHTA and FQGNSA. The CDR3 loop is CASSSGTSGRKQFF.

The V and J genes are TRBV20-1 and TRBJ2-5; without DNA, the TCRdb call of TRBD2 cannot be checked. The CDR3 is 16 amino acids. The germline V gene encodes CDR1 DFQATT and CDR2 SNEGSKA (reference sequence). The CDR3 protein is CSARDPQGLAAETQYF.

The chain is built from TRBV7-2 and TRBJ2-1; TCRdb outputs TRBD1, but without DNA this stays unchecked. Per germline, CDR1 SGHTA and CDR2 FQGNSA. The CDR3 consists of 15 residues. The CDR3 spells CASSLAGRGGYEQFF.

The V and J genes are TRBV12-3 or TRBV12-4 and TRBJ2-1; absent DNA, TCRdb's TRBD2 call cannot be checked. The CDR3 consists of 13 residues. The CDR3 region is CASSFPPPNEQFF.

The genes are TRBV29-1 and TRBJ1-1; lacking DNA, the TRBD1 call made by TCRdb goes unchecked. Germline CDR1 is SQVTM and CDR2 is ANQGSEA. The CDR3 covers 13 residues. Here the CDR3 reads CSVDRGMNTEAFF. Full variable domain (outside the CDR3, taken from reference TRBV29-1 and TRBJ1-1): SAVISQKPSRDICQRGTSLTIQCQVDSQVTMMFWYRQQPGQSLTLIATANQGSEATYESGFVIDKFPISRPNLTFSTLTVSNMSPEDSSIYLCSVDRGMNTEAFFGQGTRLTVV.

V usage is TRBV13 and J usage is TRBJ2-7; TCRdb's D call of TRBD2 is untestable without DNA. Germline V gene sequence: CDR1 PRHDT, CDR2 FYEKMQ (reference sequence). This CDR3 contains 15 residues. CDR3 sequence reads: CASSSNPAGGEGQYF.

The rearrangement uses TRBV6-5 and TRBJ2-3; TCRdb's D gene call, TRBD1, goes unchecked for lack of DNA. The V gene's germline CDR1 is MNHEY and CDR2 SVGAGI. CDR3 length: 13 residues. The CDR3 sequence is CASSSDRGDTQYF.

The chain recombines TRBV6-4 with TRBJ2-2; the TRBD1 assignment by TCRdb is unverifiable without DNA. Germline CDR1 is MRHNA and CDR2 is SNTAGT. The length of the CDR3 is 14 residues. CDR3 sequence: CASSWDTNTGELFF.

This chain uses TRBV4-2 with TRBJ2-7; TCRdb's D call, TRBD2, is unchecked because there is no DNA. Germline V gene data show CDR1 as LGHNA and CDR2 as YNFKEQ. The CDR3 runs to 17 residues. CDR3: CASSQDNSREGLHEQYF.

V gene TRBV28 combines with J gene TRBJ2-7; the D call from TCRdb, TRBD1, cannot be confirmed without DNA. This CDR3 is built from 15 residues. The germline V gene has CDR1 MDHEN and CDR2 SYDVKM. CDR3 residues: CASARGAGRVYEQYF.

This chain joins TRBV12-3 or TRBV12-4 and TRBJ1-5; TCRdb designates TRBD1, a call that cannot be tested without DNA. The CDR3 is 15 amino acids. CDR3 in amino acids: CASSLMTGFNQPQHF.

CDR3 loop: CSARAPDSVNYEQYF. V and J are TRBV20-1 and TRBJ2-7; TCRdb gives TRBD1 as the D gene, but with no DNA this cannot be confirmed. Germline CDR1 and CDR2: DFQATT and SNEGSKA (reference sequence). The CDR3 has 15 amino acids.

The chain's CDR3 is CAWNLGTRSFEQFF. The chain links TRBV30 to TRBJ2-1; TCRdb names TRBD1, which stays unverified in the absence of DNA. Germline V gives CDR1 GTSNPN, CDR2 SVGIG (reference sequence). The CDR3 spans 14 residues.

The J gene is TRBJ2-1, the V gene TRBV5-1; the TCRdb D gene call, TRBD2, has no DNA to confirm it. The CDR3 spans 17 residues. Germline V gene sequence: CDR1 SGHRS, CDR2 YFSETQ. The CDR3 loop reads CASSLGDAGGGYNEQFF.

This chain connects TRBV15 to TRBJ1-3. Germline loops: CDR1 LNHNV, CDR2 YYDKDF (reference sequence). This CDR3 is built from 16 residues. CDR3 region: CATSRDRDGARNTIYF.

This chain links TRBV6-1 with TRBJ2-1. The germline V gene encodes CDR1 MNHNS and CDR2 SASEGT. The CDR3 contains 15 residues. Here the CDR3 reads CASGVLSDLNNEQFF.

The chain employs TRBV7-9 and TRBJ2-7; TCRdb indicates TRBD2, and absent DNA this call remains unverified. The CDR3 length is 12 residues. Germline CDR1 and CDR2: SEHNR and FQNEAQ (reference sequence). The CDR3: CASSPERTKQYF.

The rearrangement joins TRBV6-5 to TRBJ2-2; TCRdb selects TRBD1, and the lack of DNA leaves this call unchecked. Germline CDR1 and CDR2: MNHEY and SVGAGI. The CDR3 extends over 15 amino acids. The CDR3 protein is CASSYWQGDTGELFF.

The chain links TRBV12-3 or TRBV12-4 to TRBJ2-3. The CDR3 is 13 residues long. CDR3 protein: CASSLPSTDTQYF.

The V call is TRBV6-1, the J call TRBJ2-2; lacking DNA, the TRBD1 call made by TCRdb goes unchecked. The CDR3 consists of 15 residues. Germline assignment: CDR1 MNHNS and CDR2 SASEGT. This CDR3 reads CASRDLTGGTGELFF.

The genes are TRBV3-1 and TRBJ2-7; absent DNA, TCRdb's TRBD2 call cannot be checked. CDR1 LGHDT and CDR2 YNNKEL come from the germline V gene (reference sequence). The CDR3 spans 12 residues. The CDR3 reads CASSQVPLEQYF.

The chain carries TRBV4-1 and TRBJ2-3; TCRdb lists TRBD2, though no DNA is available to test this call. CDR3 length equals 18 residues. Germline CDR1 is MGHRA and CDR2 is YSYEKL. CDR3 residues: CASTTRPLAEGGADTQYF.

This chain joins TRBV5-5 and TRBJ2-1. The CDR3 extends over 14 amino acids. Germline CDR1 reads SGHKS; CDR2 reads YYEKEE (reference sequence). CDR3 residues: CASSLAWEYNEQFF.

The chain employs TRBV7-6 and TRBJ2-1; the TCRdb D gene call, TRBD2, has no DNA to confirm it. The germline CDR1 and CDR2 sequences are SGHVS and FNYEAQ. The CDR3 spans 18 residues. The CDR3 spells CASAANPTRDLQGGEQFF. The full variable domain, in which reference TRBV7-6 and TRBJ2-1 provide the parts outside the CDR3, is GAGVSQSPRYKVTKRGQDVALRCDPISGHVSLYWYRQALGQGPEFLTYFNYEAQQDKSGLPNDRFSAERPEGSISTLTIQRTEQRDSAMYRCASAANPTRDLQGGEQFFGPGTRLTVL.

V and J are TRBV4-2 and TRBJ2-1; TCRdb reports TRBD2, a call that lacks DNA to check it against. The length of the CDR3 is 16 residues. Germline lookup yields CDR1 LGHNA and CDR2 YNFKEQ. The CDR3 reads CASSPKRLAGDYEQFF.

This rearrangement joins TRBV5-1 to TRBJ2-1; TCRdb's assignment of TRBD1 cannot be checked, as there is no DNA. The CDR3 runs to 16 residues. Looked up from germline, CDR1 is SGHRS and CDR2 is YFSETQ. The CDR3: CASSLAGQETSNEQFF.